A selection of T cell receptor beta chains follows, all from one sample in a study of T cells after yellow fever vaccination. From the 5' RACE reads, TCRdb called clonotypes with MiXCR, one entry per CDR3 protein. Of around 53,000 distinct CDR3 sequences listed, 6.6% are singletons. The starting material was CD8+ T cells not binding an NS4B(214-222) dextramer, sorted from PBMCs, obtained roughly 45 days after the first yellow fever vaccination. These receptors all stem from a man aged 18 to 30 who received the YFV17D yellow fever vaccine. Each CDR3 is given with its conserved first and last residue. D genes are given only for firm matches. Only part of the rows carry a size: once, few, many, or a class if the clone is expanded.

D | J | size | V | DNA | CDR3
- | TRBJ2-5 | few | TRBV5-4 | TGTGCCAGCAGTACCGACTGGGGGCGGGAGACCCAGTACTTC | CASSTDWGRETQYF
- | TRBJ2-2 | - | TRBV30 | TGTGCCTGGGACAGACTCACCGGGGAGCTGTTTTTT | CAWDRLTGELFF
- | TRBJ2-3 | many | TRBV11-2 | TGTGCCAGCAGCCACGCCGTCGGCACAGATACGCAGTATTTT | CASSHAVGTDTQYF
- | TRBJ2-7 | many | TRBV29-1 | TGCAGCGTTGGAGCAAGCTACGAGCAGTACTTC | CSVGASYEQYF
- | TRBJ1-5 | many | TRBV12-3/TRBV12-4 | TGTGCCAGCAGTCCAAGACGGCCAGTTGAGAGGCAGCCCCAGCATTTT | CASSPRRPVERQPQHF
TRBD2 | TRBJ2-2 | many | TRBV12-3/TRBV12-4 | TGTGCCAGCAGTCACCGGGGGGGCAACACCGGGGAGCTGTTTTTT | CASSHRGGNTGELFF
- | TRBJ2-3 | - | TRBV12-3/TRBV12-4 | TGTGCCAGCAGTACCGAAGGTTCGACAGATACGCAGTATTTT | CASSTEGSTDTQYF
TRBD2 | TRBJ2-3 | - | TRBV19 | TGTGCCAGTAGTTCTTCCGGGACGGGGGGTGGAGATACGCAGTATTTT | CASSSSGTGGGDTQYF
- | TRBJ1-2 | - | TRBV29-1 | TGCAGCGTTGAAGACCCGAGTGAGAGCTATGGCTACACCTTC | CSVEDPSESYGYTF
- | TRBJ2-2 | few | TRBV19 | TGTGCCAGTAGTTATGTGAACACCGGGGAGCTGTTTTTT | CASSYVNTGELFF
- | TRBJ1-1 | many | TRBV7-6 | TGTGCCAGCAGCTTAGAGGTAGCTCGTAACACTGAAGCTTTCTTT | CASSLEVARNTEAFF
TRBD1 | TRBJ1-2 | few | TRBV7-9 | TGTGCCAGCAGCCCCGGGACAGGCGAAAACTATGGCTACACCTTC | CASSPGTGENYGYTF
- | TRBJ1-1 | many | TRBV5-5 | TGTGCCAGCAGCCTCGATGGGGATATGAACACTGAAGCTTTCTTT | CASSLDGDMNTEAFF
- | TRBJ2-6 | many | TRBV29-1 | TGCAGCGTTGCTGGGGCTGGGTCTGGGGCCAACGTCCTGACTTTC | CSVAGAGSGANVLTF
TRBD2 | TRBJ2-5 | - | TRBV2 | TGTGCCAGCCTAAGGGGCGGGGGGGAAGAGACCCAGTACTTC | CASLRGGGEETQYF
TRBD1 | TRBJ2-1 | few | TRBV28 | TGTGCCAGCAGTCCACGGACAGGATCCTACAATGAGCAGTTCTTC | CASSPRTGSYNEQFF
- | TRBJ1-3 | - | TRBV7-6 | TGTGCCAGCAGCTTAAGTAGATTCTCTGGAAACACCATATATTTT | CASSLSRFSGNTIYF
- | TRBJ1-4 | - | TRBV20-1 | TGCAGCTCTAGCCAGCCCACAACGACTAATGAAAAACTGTTTTTT | CSSSQPTTTNEKLFF
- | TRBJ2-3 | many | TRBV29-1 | TGCAGCGTCGGAGATGGGGATACGCAGTATTTT | CSVGDGDTQYF
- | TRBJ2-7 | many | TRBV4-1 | TGCGCCAGCAGCCAGGATTCCGGTGGCAGGGCAGTCTACGAGCAGTACTTC | CASSQDSGGRAVYEQYF
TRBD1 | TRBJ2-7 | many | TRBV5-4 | TGTGCCAGCAGCCTAAAAGGGACAGTTGATCCCTACGAGCAGTACTTC | CASSLKGTVDPYEQYF
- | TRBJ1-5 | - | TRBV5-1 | TGCGCCAGCAGCTTGTCTGGGGCAGGGAATCAGCCCCAGCATTTT | CASSLSGAGNQPQHF
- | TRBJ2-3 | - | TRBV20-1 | TGCAGTGCCAGGGGGCGGGGGGGCCTACGTTACACAGATACGCAGTATTTT | CSARGRGGLRYTDTQYF
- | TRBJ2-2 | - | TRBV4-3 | TGCGCCAGCAGCCAATCGACAAAGAACACCGGGGAGCTGTTTTTT | CASSQSTKNTGELFF
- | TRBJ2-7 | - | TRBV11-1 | TGTGCCAGCAGCTTATTCGGCAGGGACCCTGGGGAGCAGTACTTC | CASSLFGRDPGEQYF
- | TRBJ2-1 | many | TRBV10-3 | TGTGCCATCAGCCTCCGGGCCGAGGCCAATGAGCAGTTCTTC | CAISLRAEANEQFF
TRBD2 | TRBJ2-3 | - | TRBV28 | TGTGCCAGCAGCCACCCCTTGGGGACTAGCGGGGGCACAGATACGCAGTATTTT | CASSHPLGTSGGTDTQYF
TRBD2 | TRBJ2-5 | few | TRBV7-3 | TGTGCCAGCAGCCCGAGCGGGGGGCGGAGAGAGACCCAGTACTTC | CASSPSGGRRETQYF
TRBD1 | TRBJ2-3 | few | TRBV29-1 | TGCAGCGTTCAAGGGCAGGGGGCAAAATATACGCAGTATTTT | CSVQGQGAKYTQYF